This TCR beta chain was recorded in a study of response to subunit inactivated influenza vaccine (dated by TCRdb to the late 2010s). At the level of the whole study: Deep quantitative profiling of the T cell receptor repertoire was used in the study to follow responses to a trivalent subunit inactivated influenza vaccine.

Libraries were made using RT-PCR. Sequencing instrument: Illumina HiSeq 2500. TCRdb applied fastp at Q25 and MiXCR to the public reads, then kept only in-frame beta chains. For every CDR3 protein sequence, its rows merge into one entry that carries the most common genes and DNA. Within this sample are some 200,000 distinct CDR3 sequences, with roughly 12% of them counted one time only. The top ten constitute approximately 30% of the sample. What the research found in general, with its limitations: The authors proposed that each seasonal influenza vaccination may bring in only a limited number of new T cells.

Taken from cysteine to phenylalanine, the CDR3 has 19 residues. The only DNA kept is the CDR3, 57 bases in frame from the first base. V loses 1 base of germline sequence and J loses 1 base, and the interval between the two ends is 25 bases. CDR1 is given as DFQATT and CDR2 as SNEGSKA, both from the germline V gene (reference sequence). This clonotype was seen ten or more times. The antigen it binds to is not known. No base-level quality is on record; no much larger clone is a single base apart. The data were also submitted as part of a second study, on T cells expressing NK-cell markers. The other study reports the following: TCR beta cDNA libraries were prepared using 5'RACE template switching, which introduced a universal primer site and unique molecular identifiers. In sorted CD3+CD56+NKG2C+, CD3+CD56+NKG2C- and CD3+CD56-NKG2C+ T-cell subsets from several donors, TCR beta-chain repertoires were profiled. Among the eight sequenced donors, seven were HCMV-seropositive and one was HCMV-seronegative. To restrict sorting to alphabetaTCR-expressing T cells, an anti-gammadeltaTCR antibody was added in several experiments. In roughly six donors, the dominant CD3+CD56+NKG2C+ clonotypes ranked among the top 10 CD8+ clonotypes, making up roughly 1.0-8% of CD8+ T cells. Those dominant clonotypes were again the most abundant among CD3+CD56-NKG2C+ cells in a few donors, at 28.3-60.1%. Whether the expanded NKG2C-expressing T cell clones were specific for HCMV antigens remained unclear. All eight donors whose samples were sequenced were randomly selected healthy volunteers, three of them men and five women. A commercial ELISA kit detecting HCMV-specific IgG in serum was used to determine HCMV serostatus. Ficoll density gradient centrifugation was used to isolate peripheral blood mononuclear cells from blood. Magnetic immunoseparation with Miltenyi isolation kits was used to isolate CD4+ and CD8+ T cells from PBMC. Priming for cDNA synthesis came from the TCR beta constant segment, and two successive PCR amplification steps followed. The libraries were sequenced on Illumina HiSeq 2000/2500, MiSeq or NextSeq, producing 2 x 150 bp reads. Reads were demultiplexed and grouped by UMI with MIGEC, and clonotypes were assembled and quantified with MiTCR. To exclude erroneous sequences, only TCR cDNA sequences supported by at least two reads were retained. The tcR package was used for downstream repertoire analysis, and clonotypes were matched across fractions by CDR3 nucleotide sequence plus V segment. VDJmatch was used to annotate antigen specificity against VDJdb, with one amino acid substitution in CDR3 permitted.

The specimen comprised CD8+ T cells sorted from PBMCs, sampled 11 to 12 days after vaccination. This receptor was identified in a man aged 50-59 years who received an inactivated influenza vaccine. Donor details come from another sample of the same person, matched by shared clones. The rearranged segments are TRBV20-1 and TRBJ2-5, with the D call tentatively TRBD1 or TRBD2, each fitting 6 bases. CDR3 reads: CSARGAVGGLSSGQETQYF. The sequenced DNA: TGCAGTGCTAGAGGCGCCGTGGGGGGCCTTTCCTCGGGCCAAGAGACCCAGTACTTC.